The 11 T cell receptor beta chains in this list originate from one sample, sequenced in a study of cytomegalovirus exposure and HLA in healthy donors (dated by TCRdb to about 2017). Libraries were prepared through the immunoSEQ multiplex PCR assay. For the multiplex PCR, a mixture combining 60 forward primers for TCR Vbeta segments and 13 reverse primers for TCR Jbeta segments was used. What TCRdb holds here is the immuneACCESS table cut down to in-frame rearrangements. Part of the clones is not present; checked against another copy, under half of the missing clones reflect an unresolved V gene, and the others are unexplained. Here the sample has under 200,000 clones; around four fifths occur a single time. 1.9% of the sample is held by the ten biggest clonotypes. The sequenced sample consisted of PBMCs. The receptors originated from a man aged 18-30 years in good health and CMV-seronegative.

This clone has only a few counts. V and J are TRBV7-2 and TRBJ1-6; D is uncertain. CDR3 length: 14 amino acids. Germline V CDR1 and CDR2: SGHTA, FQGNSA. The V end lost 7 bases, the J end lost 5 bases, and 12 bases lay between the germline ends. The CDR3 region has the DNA TGTGCCAGCAATACGGGAAGTAATAATTCACCCCTCCACTTT. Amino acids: CASNTGSNNSPLHF.

The CDR3 nucleotides are TGTGCCAGCACCCTCGAGCAGGGGGCTTACGAGCAGTACTTC. This codes for CASTLEQGAYEQYF. The J gene is TRBJ2-7, the V gene TRBV6-1, with 8 nucleotides matching TRBD1. With 7 bases clipped from V and 4 bases from J, the junction kept 9 bases outside the gene matches. CDR3 size: 14 residues. From germline, CDR1 is MNHNS and CDR2 SASEGT.

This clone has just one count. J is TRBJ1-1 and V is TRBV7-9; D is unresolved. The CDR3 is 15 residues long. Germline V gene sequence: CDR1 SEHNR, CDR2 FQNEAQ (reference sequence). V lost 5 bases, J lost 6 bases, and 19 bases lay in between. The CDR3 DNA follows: TGTGCCAGCAGCGGAGGCCGGACGGGAGGAGCTGAAGCTTTCTTT. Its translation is CASSGGRTGGAEAFF.

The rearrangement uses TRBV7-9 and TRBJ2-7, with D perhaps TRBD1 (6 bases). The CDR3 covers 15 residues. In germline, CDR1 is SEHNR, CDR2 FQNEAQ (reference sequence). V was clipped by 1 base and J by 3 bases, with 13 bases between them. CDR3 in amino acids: CASSLVRDNNYEQYF. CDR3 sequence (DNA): TGTGCCAGCAGCTTAGTCCGGGACAACAACTACGAGCAGTACTTC.

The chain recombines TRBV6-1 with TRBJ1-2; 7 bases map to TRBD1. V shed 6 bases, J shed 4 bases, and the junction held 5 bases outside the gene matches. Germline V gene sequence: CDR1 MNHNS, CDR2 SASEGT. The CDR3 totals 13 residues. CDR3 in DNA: TGTGCCAGCAGACCACAGGGGAGCTATGGCTACACCTTC. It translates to CASRPQGSYGYTF.

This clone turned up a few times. This chain's CDR3 is CASSGTWASEQYF. CDR3 coding DNA: TGTGCCAGCTCGGGGACTTGGGCTAGCGAGCAGTACTTC. The chain links TRBV6-1 to TRBJ2-7, with D possibly matching TRBD2 (6 bases). This CDR3 comprises 13 residues. Trimming took off 8 bases at V and 6 bases at J, with 17 bases between the two ends. Germline CDR1 reads MNHNS; CDR2 reads SASEGT.

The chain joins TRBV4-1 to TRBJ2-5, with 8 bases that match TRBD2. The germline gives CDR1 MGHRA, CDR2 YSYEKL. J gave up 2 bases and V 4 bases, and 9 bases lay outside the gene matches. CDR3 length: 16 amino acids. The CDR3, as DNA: TGCGCCAGCAGCCTCACCGGGATAGCGGGGCAAGAGACCCAGTACTTC. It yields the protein CASSLTGIAGQETQYF.

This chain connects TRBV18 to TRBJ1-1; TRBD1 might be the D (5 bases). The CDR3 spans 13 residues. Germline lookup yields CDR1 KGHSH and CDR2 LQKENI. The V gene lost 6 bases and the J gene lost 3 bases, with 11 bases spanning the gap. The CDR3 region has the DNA TGTGCCAGCTCCTGGGGCGGGGACACTGAAGCTTTCTTT. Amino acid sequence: CASSWGGDTEAFF.

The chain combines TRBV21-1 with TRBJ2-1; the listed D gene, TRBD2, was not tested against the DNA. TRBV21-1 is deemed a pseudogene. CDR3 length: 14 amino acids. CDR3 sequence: CASSDTTSDYEQFF. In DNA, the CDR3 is TGTGCCAGCAGCGATACGACTAGCGATTATGAGCAGTTCTTC.

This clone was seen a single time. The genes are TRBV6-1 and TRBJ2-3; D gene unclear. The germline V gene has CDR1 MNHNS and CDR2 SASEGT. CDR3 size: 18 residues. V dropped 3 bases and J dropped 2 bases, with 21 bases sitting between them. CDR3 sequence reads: CASSEGSLRGPLTDTQYF. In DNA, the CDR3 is TGTGCCAGCAGTGAGGGTTCCTTGCGAGGCCCCCTCACAGATACGCAGTATTTT.

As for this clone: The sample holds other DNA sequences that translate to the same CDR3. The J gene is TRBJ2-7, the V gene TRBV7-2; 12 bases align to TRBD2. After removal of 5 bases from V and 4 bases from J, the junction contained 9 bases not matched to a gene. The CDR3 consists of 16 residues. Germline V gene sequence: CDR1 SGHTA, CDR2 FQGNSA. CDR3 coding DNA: TGTGCCAGCAGCCCCTCCGGGACTAGCGGGTCTTACGAGCAGTACTTC. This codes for CASSPSGTSGSYEQYF.